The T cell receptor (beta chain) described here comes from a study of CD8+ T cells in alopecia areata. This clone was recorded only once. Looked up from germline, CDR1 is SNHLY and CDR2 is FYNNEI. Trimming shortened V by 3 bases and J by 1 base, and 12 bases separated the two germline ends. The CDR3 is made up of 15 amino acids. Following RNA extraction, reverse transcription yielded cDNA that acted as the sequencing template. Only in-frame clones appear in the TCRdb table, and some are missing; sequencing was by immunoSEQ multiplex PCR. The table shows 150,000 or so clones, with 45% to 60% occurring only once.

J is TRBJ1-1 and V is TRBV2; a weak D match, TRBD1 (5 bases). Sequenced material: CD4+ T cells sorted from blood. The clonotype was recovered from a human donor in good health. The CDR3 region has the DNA TGTGCCAGCAGTGATTTTGGGGGAACGAACACTGAAGCTTTCTTT. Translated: CASSDFGGTNTEAFF.